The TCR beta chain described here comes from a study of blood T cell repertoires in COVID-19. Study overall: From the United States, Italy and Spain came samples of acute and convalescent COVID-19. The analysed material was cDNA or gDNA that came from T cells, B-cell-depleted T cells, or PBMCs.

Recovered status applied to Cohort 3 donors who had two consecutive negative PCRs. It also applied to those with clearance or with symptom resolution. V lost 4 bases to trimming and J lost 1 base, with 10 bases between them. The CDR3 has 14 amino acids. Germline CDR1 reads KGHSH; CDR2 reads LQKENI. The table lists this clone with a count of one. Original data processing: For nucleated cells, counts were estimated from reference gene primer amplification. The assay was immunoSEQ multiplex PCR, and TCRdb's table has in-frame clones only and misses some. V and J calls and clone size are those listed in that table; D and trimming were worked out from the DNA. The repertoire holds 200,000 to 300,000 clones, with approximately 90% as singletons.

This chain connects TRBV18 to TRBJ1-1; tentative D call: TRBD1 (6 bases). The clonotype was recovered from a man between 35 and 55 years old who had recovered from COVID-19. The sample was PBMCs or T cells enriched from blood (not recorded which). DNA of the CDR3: TGTGCCAGCTCACGACAGGAATGGAACACTGAAGCTTTCTTT. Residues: CASSRQEWNTEAFF. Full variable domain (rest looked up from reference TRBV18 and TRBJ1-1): NAGVMQNPRHLVRRRGQEARLRCSPMKGHSHVYWYRQLPEEGLKFMVYLQKENIIDESGMPKERFSAEFPKEGPSILRIQQVVRGDSAAYFCASSRQEWNTEAFFGQGTRLTVV.